One and the same sample provided the 17 T cell receptor beta chains below, sequenced in a study of blood T cell repertoires in COVID-19. Using immunoSEQ multiplex PCR, the repertoire was profiled, and TCRdb retains in-frame clones only, with some absent. The table shows under 150,000 clones, with roughly 84% occurring only once. Material: peripheral blood. The receptor set was obtained from a woman aged 55 to 70 with acute or convalescent COVID-19.

The chain couples TRBV30 to TRBJ1-5; 7 nucleotides line up with TRBD1. V was clipped by 2 bases and J by 9 bases; unmatched bases: 13. The CDR3 runs 15 residues. The germline V gene has CDR1 GTSNPN and CDR2 SVGIG (reference sequence). CDR3 residues: CAWSPGGTASGPQHF. CDR3 DNA sequence: TGTGCCTGGAGTCCAGGAGGGACAGCCAGTGGGCCCCAGCATTTT.

The chain is built from TRBV12-5 and TRBJ1-5; TRBD1 is a possible D gene (6 bases). Deletions cut 0 bases from V and 0 bases from J, with 9 bases between. CDR1 and CDR2 from the germline V gene are LGHNT and FRNRAP. The CDR3 spans 16 residues. In DNA form, the CDR3 reads TGTGCTAGTGGTTTGGTAGGGGGGGATAGCAATCAGCCCCAGCATTTT. Its translation: CASGLVGGDSNQPQHF.

This clone was seen more than once but under ten times. In DNA form, the CDR3 reads TGTGCTAGTGGACCGGGACTAGCGGGAGTCTTCCGGGTTGGCGAGCAGTACTTC. Protein product: CASGPGLAGVFRVGEQYF. This chain links TRBV12-5 with TRBJ2-7; 14 bases are shared with TRBD2. Germline V gene sequence: CDR1 LGHNT, CDR2 FRNRAP. V lost 6 bases to trimming and J lost 6 bases; unmatched junction nucleotides: 16. The CDR3 is made up of 18 amino acids.

The rearrangement uses TRBV5-1 and TRBJ2-1; 7 bases are a match to TRBD2. In germline, CDR1 is SGHRS, CDR2 YFSETQ. J lost 9 bases, V lost 2 bases, and 11 bases had no gene match. The CDR3 is 15 residues long. The DNA of the CDR3 is TGCGCCAGCAGCTTTGATGGGAGGGCCTACCGTGAGCAGTTCTTC. It codes for CASSFDGRAYREQFF. The entire variable domain, with the rest obtained from reference TRBV5-1 and TRBJ2-1, is as follows: KAGVTQTPRYLIKTRGQQVTLSCSPISGHRSVSWYQQTPGQGLQFLFEYFSETQRNKGNFPGRFSGRQFSNSRSEMNVSTLELGDSALYLCASSFDGRAYREQFFGPGTRLTVL.

The gene calls are TRBV29-1 and TRBJ2-1; 7 positions match TRBD2. Germline V gene sequence: CDR1 SQVTM, CDR2 ANQGSEA. CDR3 size: 10 residues. Here the CDR3 DNA reads TGCAGTGGGGGGGACCTTGAGCAGTTCTTC. Its translation is CSGGDLEQFF.

The chain is built from TRBV6-1 and TRBJ1-5; D gene ambiguous. This CDR3 spans 16 amino acids. Germline CDR1 MNHNS, CDR2 SASEGT. Trimming took 2 bases from V and 0 from J, leaving 11 bases between them. CDR3 DNA sequence: TGTGCCAGCAGTGAACCGGGGTTCTATAGCAATCAGCCCCAGCATTTT. Its translation is CASSEPGFYSNQPQHF.

The V call is TRBV12-5, the J call TRBJ2-2, with D maybe TRBD1 (6 bases). V was pared by 6 bases and J by 7 bases, with 9 bases between. CDR3 size: 12 residues. From germline, CDR1 is LGHNT and CDR2 FRNRAP. The CDR3 coding sequence is TGTGCTAGTGGCGCAGGGGTCGGGGAGCTGTTTTTT. Translating gives CASGAGVGELFF.

Details on this clone: The sample contains more than one DNA sequence encoding this CDR3. The rearrangement links TRBV20-1 to TRBJ2-1; tentative D call: TRBD1 (5 bases). This CDR3 comprises 11 residues. Trimming stripped 3 bases from V and 6 bases from J, with 6 bases between. CDR1 DFQATT and CDR2 SNEGSKA come from the germline V gene (reference sequence). The chain's CDR3 is CSASQGNEQFF. For the CDR3, the DNA is TGCAGTGCTAGTCAGGGCAATGAGCAGTTCTTC.

The table lists this clone with a few counts. The chain combines TRBV19 with TRBJ1-4; maybe TRBD1 (5 bases). V gave up 0 bases and J gave up 7 bases, with 15 bases separating them. Germline CDR1 LNHDA, CDR2 SQIVND (reference sequence). This CDR3 comprises 16 residues. DNA for the CDR3: TGTGCCAGTAGTATAGATGGGGGGACTGTGCCTGAAAAACTGTTTTTT. It codes for CASSIDGGTVPEKLFF.

The chain is built from TRBV6-5 and TRBJ2-7, with 11 bases matching TRBD1. Germline CDR1 and CDR2: MNHEY and SVGAGI. The V segment lost 6 bases and the J segment 1 base; nucleotides outside the gene matches: 5. This CDR3 has 15 residues. CDR3 protein: CASRRGTGGSYEQYF. The DNA for the CDR3 is TGTGCCAGCAGACGCGGGACAGGGGGGTCCTACGAGCAGTACTTC.

The chain couples TRBV5-1 to TRBJ2-6; D not certain. Trimming pared 5 bases from V and 0 bases from J, leaving 6 bases between. The CDR3 sequence is 14 residues long. The germline gives CDR1 SGHRS, CDR2 YFSETQ. CDR3 loop: CASRQNSGANVLTF. For the CDR3, the DNA is TGCGCCAGCAGACAGAACTCTGGGGCCAACGTCCTGACTTTC.

The genes are TRBV19 and TRBJ2-5, with TRBD1 matching 7 bases. V gave up 5 bases and J gave up 2 bases; unmatched junction bases: 5. Germline CDR1 is LNHDA and CDR2 is SQIVND (reference sequence). This CDR3 has 14 amino acids. CDR3 amino acids: CASSRTGSQETQYF. The CDR3 DNA is TGTGCCAGTAGTCGGACAGGATCTCAAGAGACCCAGTACTTC.

The rearrangement uses TRBV18 and TRBJ1-6; D may be TRBD1 (6 bases). Trimming shortened V by 3 bases and J by 8 bases, and 8 bases separated the two germline ends. The CDR3 extends over 13 amino acids. Germline CDR1 is KGHSH and CDR2 is LQKENI. CDR3 DNA sequence: TGTGCCAGCTCACCTAACAGGGATTCACCCCTCCACTTT. It is translated as CASSPNRDSPLHF.

This chain joins TRBV7-2 and TRBJ2-3, with 9 bases that match TRBD2. CDR3 length: 15 amino acids. The trim removed 5 bases at V and 7 bases at J, leaving 10 bases unmatched. Germline CDR1 reads SGHTA; CDR2 reads FQGNSA. The CDR3 nucleotides read TGTGCCAGCAGCCTACGTAGCGGGAGTGTGCATACGCAGTATTTT. Protein sequence: CASSLRSGSVHTQYF.

This clone came up once. The chain joins TRBV10-3 to TRBJ1-1, with 8 bases lining up with TRBD1. The CDR3 is made up of 16 amino acids. CDR1 is ENHRY and CDR2 is SYGVKD in the germline V gene. V was pared by 10 bases and J by 0 bases, with 13 bases of the junction left unmatched. CDR3 coding DNA: TGTGCCACAGCCTCAATAATGGACAGGGTGAACACTGAAGCTTTCTTT. The encoded protein is CATASIMDRVNTEAFF.

This clone was seen once. V usage is TRBV19 and J usage is TRBJ2-3; D possibly corresponds to TRBD2 (5 bases). Per germline, CDR1 LNHDA and CDR2 SQIVND (reference sequence). The CDR3 has 14 residues. The germline V and J ends were trimmed by 3 bases and 8 bases, with 15 bases remaining between them. CDR3 residues: CASSINWGEGTQYF. The CDR3 DNA follows: TGTGCCAGTAGTATTAACTGGGGAGAGGGTACGCAGTATTTT.

The CDR3 reads CATLKTDTQYF. DNA for the CDR3: TGTGCCACACTCAAGACAGATACGCAGTATTTT. The V call is TRBV27, the J call TRBJ2-3; D is ambiguous. The V and J ends lost 10 bases and 3 bases respectively, with 8 bases between them. The germline V gene has CDR1 MNHEY and CDR2 SMNVEV (reference sequence). CDR3 size: 11 residues.